Reported below is one T cell receptor (beta chain). The data belong to a study of control samples from healthy donors and cancer patients. Germline CDR1 is KGHSH and CDR2 is LQKENI. Between the trimmed V and J ends, which lost 3 bases and 5 bases, there was a span of 23 bases. The CDR3 is 18 residues long. The method was immunoSEQ multiplex PCR; TCRdb's version includes in-frame clones alone and lacks a portion of them. The sample has 150,000 to 200,000 clones, around 93% seen once. The sequence came from a young man in good health. Material for sequencing was blood. The V and J genes are TRBV18 and TRBJ1-5; D is perhaps TRBD1 (6 bases). CDR3 nucleotides: TGTGCCAGCTCACCCCTGGCGGTGGGGGGGCTTAGGGATCAGCCCCAGCATTTT. This sequence encodes CASSPLAVGGLRDQPQHF. The full variable domain, completed using reference TRBV18 and TRBJ1-5, is NAGVMQNPRHLVRRRGQEARLRCSPMKGHSHVYWYRQLPEEGLKFMVYLQKENIIDESGMPKERFSAEFPKEGPSILRIQQVVRGDSAAYFCASSPLAVGGLRDQPQHFGDGTRLSIL.